The 5 T cell receptor beta chains listed next were all sequenced from one sample in a study of blood T cell repertoires in COVID-19. TCRdb's copy holds only in-frame clones and misses some; the assay was immunoSEQ multiplex PCR. The sample carries 250,000 to 400,000 clones, approximately 87% recorded once. Sequencing input: peripheral blood. The source is a woman in her 30s with COVID-19, enrolled during active disease.

This sequence joins TRBV7-6 and TRBJ2-5, with TRBD2 matching 8 bases. This CDR3 comprises 17 residues. The V and J ends lost 4 bases and 4 bases, in that order; junction bases with no gene match: 14. Germline CDR1 and CDR2: SGHVS and FNYEAQ. The CDR3 sequence: CASSSGVSGGPTETQYF. For the CDR3, the DNA is TGTGCCAGCAGCTCCGGGGTTTCGGGAGGGCCTACAGAGACCCAGTACTTC. Together with reference TRBV7-6 and TRBJ2-5, the CDR3 gives the full variable domain: GAGVSQSPRYKVTKRGQDVALRCDPISGHVSLYWYRQALGQGPEFLTYFNYEAQQDKSGLPNDRFSAERPEGSISTLTIQRTEQRDSAMYRCASSSGVSGGPTETQYFGPGTRLLVL.

A word on this clone: A much larger clone differs from this one at a single base, so this may be a read error. The chain employs TRBV6-5 and TRBJ1-2, with 7 bases fitting TRBD1. The CDR3 runs 12 residues. CDR1 is MNHEY and CDR2 is SVGAGI in the germline V gene. With 6 bases clipped from V and 4 bases from J, the junction kept 2 bases outside the gene matches. The CDR3 loop is CASSDRVYGYTF. The CDR3 DNA sequence: TGTGCCAGCAGCGACAGGGTCTATGGCTACACCTTC.

V is TRBV11-1 and J is TRBJ1-6, with 8 positions matching TRBD1. In germline, CDR1 is SGHAT, CDR2 FQDESV (reference sequence). Trimming removed 7 bases from V and 3 bases from J; junction bases left unmatched: 8. The CDR3 is 16 residues long. The CDR3 nucleotides read TGTGCCAGCAACCCAGGGGGCCCTCTCTATAATTCACCCCTCCACTTT. Translating it yields CASNPGGPLYNSPLHF. The variable domain in full, with the rest retrieved from reference TRBV11-1 and TRBJ1-6, is EAEVAQSPRYKITEKSQAVAFWCDPISGHATLYWYRQILGQGPELLVQFQDESVVDDSQLPKDRFSAERLKGVDSTLKIQPAELGDSAMYLCASNPGGPLYNSPLHFGNGTRLTVT.

Concerning this clone itself: It is unclear where the CDR3 begins or ends on the DNA, so no DNA is shown, and the CDR3 is as TCRdb lists it. The rearrangement links TRBV12-1 to TRBJ2-5; the D call TRBD2 from the table was never checked on the DNA. TRBV12-1 is a known pseudogene. The CDR3 contains 16 residues when both ends are counted. CDR3 region: CASSFGGGSYKETQYF.

The chain employs TRBV10-1 and TRBJ2-5; TRBD2 matches 7 bases. The CDR3 consists of 18 residues. V was clipped by 7 bases and J by 3 bases; unmatched bases: 20. Germline V CDR1 and CDR2: WNHNN, SYGVQD (reference sequence). CDR3 protein: CASMNPGLGCSCEETQYF. In DNA form, the CDR3 reads TGCGCCAGCATGAATCCCGGACTAGGGTGTTCGTGCGAAGAGACCCAGTACTTC.